These 14 T cell receptor beta chains were sequenced from one sample in a study of cytomegalovirus exposure and HLA in healthy donors. 13 Jbeta primers and 60 Vbeta primers were used for the PCR. Here immunoSEQ multiplex PCR was the method, and the copy in TCRdb shows in-frame clones only, minus some. This sample has around 140,000 clones, with about 74% found just once. Specimen: PBMCs. The receptor source for this set is a male donor in good health and CMV-seronegative.

The chain recombines TRBV15 with TRBJ2-1; 7 bases fit TRBD1. The CDR3 runs 16 residues. CDR1 LNHNV and CDR2 YYDKDF come from the germline V gene (reference sequence). The junction had 7 bases not matched to a gene; V was cut back by 5 bases and J by 0 bases. CDR3 nucleotide sequence: TGTGCCACCAGCGGACAGGATCTGAGCTCCTACAATGAGCAGTTCTTC. Translation: CATSGQDLSSYNEQFF.

The rearrangement joins TRBV2 to TRBJ1-5; 8 positions match TRBD1. The CDR3 is made up of 14 amino acids. Per the germline V gene, CDR1 is SNHLY and CDR2 is FYNNEI. J lost 0 bases, V lost 6 bases, and 1 base had no gene match. This chain's CDR3 is CASSQGASNQPQHF. Here the CDR3 DNA reads TGTGCCAGCAGCCAGGGGGCTAGCAATCAGCCCCAGCATTTT.

The J gene is TRBJ2-4, the V gene TRBV7-9; the match to TRBD2 covers 9 bases. V dropped 6 bases and J dropped 3; count of bases not matched to a gene: 18. This CDR3 is built from 19 residues. Looked up from germline, CDR1 is SEHNR and CDR2 is FQNEAQ (reference sequence). The CDR3 here is CASRPTQFSGGTVKNIQYF. CDR3 sequence (DNA): TGTGCCAGCAGACCGACCCAATTTAGCGGGGGTACAGTCAAAAACATTCAGTACTTC. Using reference TRBV7-9 and TRBJ2-4 for the parts outside the CDR3, the full variable domain is DTGVSQNPRHKITKRGQNVTFRCDPISEHNRLYWYRQTLGQGPEFLTYFQNEAQLEKSRLLSDRFSAERPKGSFSTLEIQRTEQGDSAMYLCASRPTQFSGGTVKNIQYFGAGTRLSVL.

This chain joins TRBV6-1 and TRBJ2-5; the D gene is possibly TRBD2 (6 bases). The J call is in doubt because the DNA end fits TRBJ2-7 better. The CDR3 has 14 amino acids. Germline V gene lookup returns CDR1 MNHNS and CDR2 SASEGT. In nucleotides, the CDR3 is TGTGCCAGCCGGCCCGGGACTCCCTTATACGAGCAGTACTTC. Amino acid sequence: CASRPGTPLYEQYF.

The chain is built from TRBV2 and TRBJ1-4, with 10 nucleotides matching TRBD1. Per germline, CDR1 SNHLY and CDR2 FYNNEI. V lost 5 bases, J lost 8 bases, and 8 bases stayed unmatched. This CDR3 is 15 amino acids long. The CDR3 DNA sequence: TGTGCCAGCAGTCCCGGGGACAGGGGCATAGAAAAACTGTTTTTT. Translating it yields CASSPGDRGIEKLFF. Based on the CDR3 plus reference TRBV2 and TRBJ1-4, the full variable domain is EPEVTQTPSHQVTQMGQEVILRCVPISNHLYFYWYRQILGQKVEFLVSFYNNEISEKSEIFDDQFSVERPDGSNFTLKIRSTKLEDSAMYFCASSPGDRGIEKLFFGSGTQLSVL.

This clone was found a few times. The rearrangement links TRBV6-6 to TRBJ2-5; D possibly corresponds to TRBD2 (5 bases). The CDR3 spans 13 residues. In germline, CDR1 is MNHNY, CDR2 SVGAGI (reference sequence). Trimming pared 7 bases from V and 3 bases from J, leaving 12 bases between. The DNA of the CDR3 is TGTGCCAGCATGGTAGCGAGAAAAGAGACCCAGTACTTC. Translating it yields CASMVARKETQYF.

This chain connects TRBV10-3 to TRBJ2-3, with D possibly TRBD2 on 5 matching bases. The length of the CDR3 is 14 residues. Germline V gives CDR1 ENHRY, CDR2 SYGVKD. V was clipped by 3 bases and J by 1 base, with 8 bases between them. CDR3 nucleotides: TGTGCCATCAGTGATGGAGGTCGCACAGATACGCAGTATTTT. Amino acids: CAISDGGRTDTQYF.

The chain couples TRBV4-1 to TRBJ1-2, with 9 bases aligning to TRBD1. Germline V gene sequence: CDR1 MGHRA, CDR2 YSYEKL. The CDR3 consists of 18 residues. With V trimmed by 0 bases and J by 9 bases, 17 bases remained unmatched. The CDR3 reads CASSQDSPLIRTGDRYTF. The CDR3 DNA reads TGCGCCAGCAGCCAAGATTCTCCCCTAATCCGGACAGGGGACCGCTACACCTTC.

V gene TRBV7-2 combines with J gene TRBJ1-1; D gene ambiguous. The CDR3 spans 14 residues. V was cut by 1 base and J by 1 base, with 7 bases left in between. In germline, CDR1 is SGHTA, CDR2 FQGNSA. The CDR3: CASSLVAGNTEAFF. The CDR3 DNA reads as TGTGCCAGCAGCTTAGTGGCAGGGAACACTGAAGCTTTCTTT.

The chain links TRBV28 to TRBJ1-1; possibly TRBD1 for D (5 bases). From germline, CDR1 is MDHEN and CDR2 SYDVKM. This CDR3 comprises 16 residues. V was clipped by 3 bases and J by 11 bases, with 25 bases between them. CDR3: CASSFVAGRNLLEAFF. CDR3 coding DNA: TGTGCCAGCAGTTTCGTGGCGGGACGAAACCTTCTTGAGGCTTTCTTT.

The chain combines TRBV5-1 with TRBJ2-3, with D possibly matching TRBD2 (6 bases). The V and J ends lost 5 bases and 4 bases respectively, with 14 bases between them. The CDR3 loop spans 14 amino acids. The germline CDR1 and CDR2 sequences are SGHRS and YFSETQ. The CDR3 region has the DNA TGCGCCAGCAGTCCCCCAGCGGGCCCAGATACGCAGTATTTT. Encoded protein: CASSPPAGPDTQYF.

The V gene is TRBV7-8, the J gene TRBJ2-3; maybe TRBD2 (5 bases). CDR1 and CDR2 from the germline V gene are SGHVS and FQNEAQ. This CDR3 comprises 16 residues. The germline V and J ends were trimmed by 1 base and 0 bases, with 11 bases remaining between them. The CDR3 spells CASSLEFSGSTDTQYF. The CDR3, as DNA: TGTGCCAGCAGCTTAGAGTTCAGCGGTAGCACAGATACGCAGTATTTT.

This clone was recorded once. The chain links TRBV11-2 to TRBJ1-1; 7 nucleotides match TRBD1. The CDR3 extends over 15 amino acids. V dropped 5 bases and J dropped 3; count of bases not matched to a gene: 9. Germline CDR1 is SGHAT and CDR2 is FQNNGV. The CDR3 DNA sequence: TGTGCCAGCAGCAAAGGGACAGCCCCATACACTGAAGCTTTCTTT. It translates to CASSKGTAPYTEAFF.

V is TRBV21-1 and J is TRBJ2-4; TRBD1, the table's D call, lacks a check against the DNA. TRBV21-1 is recorded as a pseudogene. The CDR3 has 20 residues. The CDR3 is CASSKRYGTGDYEAKNIQYF. The CDR3 DNA follows: TGTGCCAGCAGCAAACGCTACGGGACAGGGGATTATGAAGCCAAAAACATTCAGTACTTC.